This TCR beta chain was documented in a study of blood T cell repertoires in COVID-19. Generated by immunoSEQ multiplex PCR, the TCRdb table keeps only in-frame clones and is missing some. This sample has 55,000 to 75,000 clones, with under 95% found just once. The germline V gene encodes CDR1 GTSNPN and CDR2 SVGIG (reference sequence). The ends lost 0 bases at V and 3 bases at J; junction bases unmatched: 9. This CDR3 region has 16 residues. The chain recombines TRBV30 with TRBJ2-7, with 9 bases identical to TRBD1. The sequenced sample consisted of peripheral blood. This TCR was sampled from a human donor in a cohort sampled during active COVID-19. CDR3 residues: CAWSVPGTGSRYEQYF. CDR3 DNA: TGTGCCTGGAGTGTCCCTGGGACAGGGTCCCGCTACGAGCAGTACTTC.